This T cell receptor (beta chain) was identified during a study of OX40 agonist ivuxolimab in advanced cancers. On cycle 4 day 1 and cycle 7 day 1, as well as at baseline, blood was sampled. Study observations and caveats: Partial responders treated at 0.1-3.0 mg/kg exhibited clonal expansion among the lowest measured. By week 6 at 0.1 to 3.0 mg/kg, blood CD4+ and CD8+ T cells had expanded clonally.

From germline, CDR1 is GTSNPN and CDR2 SVGIG (reference sequence). There are 13 residues in the CDR3. Points on this clone: Its specificity is not known.

Repertoires were generated with immunoSEQ multiplex PCR, while TCRdb's copy carries only in-frame clones and drops some. The sample gives more than 80,000 clones, just over 90% of which show up once; approximately 0.52% is in the top ten. The source was CD4+ or CD8+ T cells sorted from blood, collected in a trial of the OX40 agonist ivuxolimab. The sequence was collected from an adult with an advanced solid tumor such as melanoma, head and neck, liver or kidney cancer. This rearrangement joins TRBV30 to TRBJ2-5; D might be TRBD2 (6 bases). The J call is doubtful: the DNA matches TRBJ2-7 better. CDR3 residues: CAWSIAASYEQYF. As DNA, the CDR3 is TGTGCCTGGAGTATAGCGGCGTCCTACGAGCAGTACTTC.